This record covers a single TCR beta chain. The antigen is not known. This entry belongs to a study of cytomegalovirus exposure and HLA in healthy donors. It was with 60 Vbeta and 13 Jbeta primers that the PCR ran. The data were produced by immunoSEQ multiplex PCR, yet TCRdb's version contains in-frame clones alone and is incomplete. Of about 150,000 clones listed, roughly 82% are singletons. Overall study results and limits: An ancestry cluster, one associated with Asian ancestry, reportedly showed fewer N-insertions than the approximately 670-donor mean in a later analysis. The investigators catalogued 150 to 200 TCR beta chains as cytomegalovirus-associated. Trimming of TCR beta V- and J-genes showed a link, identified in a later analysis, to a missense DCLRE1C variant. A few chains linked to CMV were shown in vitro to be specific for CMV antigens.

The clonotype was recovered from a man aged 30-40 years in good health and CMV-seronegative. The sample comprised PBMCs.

In nucleotides, the CDR3 is TGCAGCGTTGAAGAGGCACAGTACACAGATACGCAGTATTTT. Translating it yields CSVEEAQYTDTQYF. V is TRBV29-1 and J is TRBJ2-3, with D hard to call. CDR3 length equals 14 residues. Germline V lookup: CDR1 SQVTM, CDR2 ANQGSEA. V shed 0 bases and J shed 2 bases, with 9 bases lying between them.